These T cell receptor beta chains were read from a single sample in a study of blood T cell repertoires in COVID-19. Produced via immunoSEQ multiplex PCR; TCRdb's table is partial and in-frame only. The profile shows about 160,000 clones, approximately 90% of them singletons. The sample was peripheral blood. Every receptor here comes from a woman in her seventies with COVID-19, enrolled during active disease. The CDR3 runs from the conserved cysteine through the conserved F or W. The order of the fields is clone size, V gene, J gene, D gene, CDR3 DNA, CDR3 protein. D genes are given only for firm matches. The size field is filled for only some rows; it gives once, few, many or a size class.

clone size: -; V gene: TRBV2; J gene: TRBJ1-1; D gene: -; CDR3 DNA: TGTGCCAGCAGTGAAGGGGGGAGGACTGAAGCTTTCTTT; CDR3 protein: CASSEGGRTEAFF
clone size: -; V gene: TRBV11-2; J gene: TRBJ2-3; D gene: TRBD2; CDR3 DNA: TGTGCCAGCAGCATTAGCGGGGCATATCTTGTGACCACAGATACGCAGTATTTT; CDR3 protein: CASSISGAYLVTTDTQYF
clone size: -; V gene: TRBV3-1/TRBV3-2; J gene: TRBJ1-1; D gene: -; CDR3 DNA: TGTGCCAGCAGTCCGACGGGGGAGGCAACTGAAGCTTTCTTT; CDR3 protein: CASSPTGEATEAFF
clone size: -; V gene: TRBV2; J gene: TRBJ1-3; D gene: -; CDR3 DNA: TGTGCCAGCAGGGAGTTTCGGAGTCGGGGGGGCTCTGGAAACACCATATATTTT; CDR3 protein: CASREFRSRGGSGNTIYF
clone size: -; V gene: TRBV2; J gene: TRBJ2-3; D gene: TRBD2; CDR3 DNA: TGTGCCAGCAGGAGGGGACCGGGACTAGCCACAGATACGCAGTATTTT; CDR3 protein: CASRRGPGLATDTQYF
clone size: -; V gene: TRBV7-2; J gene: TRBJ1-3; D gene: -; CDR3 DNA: TGTGCCAGCAGCTTAGTGGTGGGGAGGTCTGGAAACACCATATATTTT; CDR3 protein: CASSLVVGRSGNTIYF
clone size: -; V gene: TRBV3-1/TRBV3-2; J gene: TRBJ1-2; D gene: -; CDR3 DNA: TGTGCCAGCAGCCGAAACACAGACAGAAACTATGGCTACACCTTC; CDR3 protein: CASSRNTDRNYGYTF
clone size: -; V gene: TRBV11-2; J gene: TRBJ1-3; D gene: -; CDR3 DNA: TGTGCCAGCAGCTCCAGCTCTGGAAACACCATATATTTT; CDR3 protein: CASSSSSGNTIYF
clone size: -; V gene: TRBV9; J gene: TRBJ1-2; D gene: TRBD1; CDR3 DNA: TGTGCCAGCAACCTCAACCCGAGCAGGGGGCCTAACTATGGCTACACCTTC; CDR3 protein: CASNLNPSRGPNYGYTF
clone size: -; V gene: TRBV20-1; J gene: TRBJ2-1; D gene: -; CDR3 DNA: TGCAGTGCTAGTGGGCATTCCTCCTACAATGAGCAGTTCTTC; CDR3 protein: CSASGHSSYNEQFF
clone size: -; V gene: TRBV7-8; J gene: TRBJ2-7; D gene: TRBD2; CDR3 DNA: TGTGCCAGCAGCTTAGATGTAGCGGGGGGTCGCTACGAGCAGTACTTC; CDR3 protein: CASSLDVAGGRYEQYF
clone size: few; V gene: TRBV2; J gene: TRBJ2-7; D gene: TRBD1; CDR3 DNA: TGTGCCATCGCTCAGACAGGGTTCGACTACGAGCAGTACTTC; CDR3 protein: CAIAQTGFDYEQYF
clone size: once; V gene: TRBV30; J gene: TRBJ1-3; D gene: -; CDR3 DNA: TGTGCCTGGAGTCCAGGGATCAATTCTGGAAACACCATATATTTT; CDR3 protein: CAWSPGINSGNTIYF
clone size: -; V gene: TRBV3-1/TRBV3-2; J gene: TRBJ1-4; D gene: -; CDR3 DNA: TGTGCCAGCAGCCAAGGACAGGTATATGAAAAACTGTTTTTT; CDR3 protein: CASSQGQVYEKLFF
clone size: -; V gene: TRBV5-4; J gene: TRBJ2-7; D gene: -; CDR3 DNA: TGTGCCAGCAGCTTGTATTTAGGCAGGACCTACGAGCAGTACTTC; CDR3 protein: CASSLYLGRTYEQYF
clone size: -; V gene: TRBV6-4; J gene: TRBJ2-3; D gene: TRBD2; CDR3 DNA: TGTGCCAGCAATGGACTAGCGACCCGCCCGAATACGCAGTATTTT; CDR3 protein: CASNGLATRPNTQYF
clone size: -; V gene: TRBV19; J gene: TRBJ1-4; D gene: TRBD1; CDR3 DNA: TGTGCCAGTAGTGGGAGGACAGGAACCGCTGAAAAACTGTTTTTT; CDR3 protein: CASSGRTGTAEKLFF
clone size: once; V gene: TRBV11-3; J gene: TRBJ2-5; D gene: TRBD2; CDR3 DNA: TGTGCCAGCAGCCTCGGAAGGGAGGGACAAGAGACCCAGTACTTC; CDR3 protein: CASSLGREGQETQYF
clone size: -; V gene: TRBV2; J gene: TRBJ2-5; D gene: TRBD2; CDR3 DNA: TGTGCCAGCAGGAGGACTAGCGGGGTCGGGGGGGAGACCCAGTACTTC; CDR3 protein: CASRRTSGVGGETQYF
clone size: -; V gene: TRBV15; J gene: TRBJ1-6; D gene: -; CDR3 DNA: TGTGCCACCAGCAGAGATCGCCGTAGCTCCTATAATTCACCCCTCCACTTT; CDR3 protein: CATSRDRRSSYNSPLHF
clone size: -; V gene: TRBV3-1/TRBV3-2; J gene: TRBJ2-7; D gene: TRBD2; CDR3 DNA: TGTGCCAGCAGCCACGGGGGGGGGCCGTTCGAGCAGTACTTC; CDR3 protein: CASSHGGGPFEQYF
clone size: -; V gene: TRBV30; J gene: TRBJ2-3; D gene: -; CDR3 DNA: TGTGCCTGGGGGGCCAGCTCGCTGAGCACAGATACGCAGTATTTT; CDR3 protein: CAWGASSLSTDTQYF
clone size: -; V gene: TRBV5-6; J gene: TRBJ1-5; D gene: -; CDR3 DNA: TGTGCCAGCAGCATCTGGCAGTCTGGTCAGCCCCAGCATTTT; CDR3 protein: CASSIWQSGQPQHF
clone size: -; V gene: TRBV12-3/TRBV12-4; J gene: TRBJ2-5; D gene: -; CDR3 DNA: TGTGCCAGCAGTTTAGAGGGGGAGACCCAGTACTTC; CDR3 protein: CASSLEGETQYF
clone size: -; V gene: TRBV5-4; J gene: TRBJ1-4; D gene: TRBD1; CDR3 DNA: TGTGCCAGCAGCCGCCGGGACAGCAATGAAAAACTGTTTTTT; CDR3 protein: CASSRRDSNEKLFF
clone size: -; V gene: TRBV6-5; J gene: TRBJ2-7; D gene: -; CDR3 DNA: TGTGCCAGCAGTTACAACAGGGACTACGAGCAGTACTTC; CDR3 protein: CASSYNRDYEQYF